This T cell receptor (beta chain) originates from a study of radiotherapy plus CTLA-4 blockade in lung cancer. Method: immunoSEQ multiplex PCR; TCRdb's copy keeps in-frame clones and lacks some. The data show roughly 88,000 clones, with 83% seen just once and 0.75% to 0.85% held by the top ten. Comment on this clone: Antigen: not known.

The study, taken as a whole, reports: Among reported predictors of response, early blood T cell clone dynamics with interferon-beta performed best.

V was clipped by 8 bases and J by 7 bases, with 15 bases between them. Germline CDR1 MDHEN, CDR2 SYDVKM. The CDR3 is 13 residues long. The chain is built from TRBV28 and TRBJ2-1; D perhaps matches TRBD1 (5 bases). This sequence was found in a human donor with non-small cell lung cancer who had stable disease on radiotherapy plus ipilimumab. Sequencing was performed on peripheral blood, taken from a patient treated with radiotherapy plus ipilimumab. Written as DNA, the CDR3 is TGTGCCAGCGATTCCCAGGGCGGAAATGAGCAGTTCTTC. It codes for CASDSQGGNEQFF.